The 31 T cell receptor beta chains given below trace back to one sample, sequenced in a study of blood T cell repertoires in COVID-19. Some clones are missing from TCRdb's copy, which holds only in-frame ones; the method was immunoSEQ multiplex PCR. This repertoire shows about 35,000 clones, 87% found once; its top ten account for around 10%. Sequencing was carried out using peripheral blood. All receptors come from a man older than 75 with active COVID-19.

The chain carries TRBV10-3 and TRBJ1-4, with TRBD1 identical over 9 bases. Germline lookup yields CDR1 ENHRY and CDR2 SYGVKD. V trimming: 6 bases; J trimming: 7 bases; junction bases outside the gene matches: 9. The CDR3 loop spans 15 amino acids. CDR3 DNA: TGTGCCATCAGACCCGGGACAGGGATAACTGAAAAACTGTTTTTT. Residues: CAIRPGTGITEKLFF.

The chain combines TRBV9 with TRBJ2-5; 13 bases line up with TRBD2. Germline CDR1 SGDLS, CDR2 YYNGEE. The CDR3 is 15 amino acids. J gave up 4 bases and V 2 bases, and 2 bases lay outside the gene matches. The CDR3 region has the DNA TGTGCCAGCAGCGTCACTAGCGGGAGGGGAGAGACCCAGTACTTC. Translated, it gives CASSVTSGRGETQYF. The full variable domain, in which reference TRBV9 and TRBJ2-5 provide the parts outside the CDR3, is DSGVTQTPKHLITATGQRVTLRCSPRSGDLSVYWYQQSLDQGLQFLIQYYNGEERAKGNILERFSAQQFPDLHSELNLSSLELGDSALYFCASSVTSGRGETQYFGPGTRLLVL.

The rearrangement links TRBV7-2 to TRBJ2-7; D gene unclear. With 5 bases removed from V and 3 bases from J, the gap between germline ends came to 14 bases. The CDR3 sequence is 14 residues long. Germline V lookup: CDR1 SGHTA, CDR2 FQGNSA. This chain's CDR3 is CASSPSGSSYEQYF. Written as DNA, the CDR3 is TGTGCCAGCAGCCCGTCCGGTAGCAGCTACGAGCAGTACTTC.

The CDR3 coding sequence is TGTGCCAGCAGACAGTCACTAGGAACAGATACGCAGTATTTT. Translated: CASRQSLGTDTQYF. The V gene is TRBV27, the J gene TRBJ2-3, with D possibly being TRBD2 (5 bases). V shed 6 bases and J shed 3 bases, with 13 bases lying between them. Germline lookup yields CDR1 MNHEY and CDR2 SMNVEV (reference sequence). The CDR3 runs 14 residues.

The rearrangement links TRBV9 to TRBJ2-2; no clear D. Trimming removed 2 bases from V and 2 bases from J, with 13 bases in between. The CDR3 covers 16 residues. Germline CDR1 SGDLS, CDR2 YYNGEE. The CDR3 here is CASSVLPERNTGELFF. DNA for the CDR3: TGTGCCAGCAGCGTCTTACCCGAGCGTAACACCGGGGAGCTGTTTTTT.

The chain uses TRBV9 and TRBJ2-2; 9 bases are shared with TRBD2. Germline V gene sequence: CDR1 SGDLS, CDR2 YYNGEE. Losses at the gene ends were 4 bases for V and 7 bases for J; bases not matched to a gene: 14. This CDR3 has 17 residues. In DNA form, the CDR3 reads TGTGCCAGCAGCCTCTTAGCGGGAGATCTTGGCATCGGGGAGCTGTTTTTT. Translating it yields CASSLLAGDLGIGELFF.

The chain has TRBV2 and TRBJ2-3, with 8 bases fitting TRBD1. After removal of 6 bases from V and 2 bases from J, the junction contained 7 bases not matched to a gene. This CDR3 has 15 residues. Per the germline V gene, CDR1 is SNHLY and CDR2 is FYNNEI. CDR3 in DNA: TGTGCCAGCAGCGGACAGGGATTATTCACAGATACGCAGTATTTT. Its protein product is CASSGQGLFTDTQYF.

The CDR3 spells CASSPAAGYEQYF. The CDR3 DNA reads TGTGCCAGCAGCCCAGCGGCAGGCTACGAGCAGTACTTC. The chain has TRBV7-8 and TRBJ2-7; possibly TRBD2 for D (5 bases). V was shortened by 5 bases and J by 3 bases, with 11 bases between the two germline ends. Germline lookup yields CDR1 SGHVS and CDR2 FQNEAQ. The CDR3 covers 13 residues.

This chain connects TRBV29-1 to TRBJ1-1; D may be TRBD1 (5 bases). The CDR3 is 12 amino acids. The V end lost 7 bases, the J end lost 5 bases, and 14 bases lay between the germline ends. Germline V CDR1 and CDR2: SQVTM, ANQGSEA. The chain's CDR3 is CSGRGVGTEAFF. For the CDR3, the DNA is TGCAGCGGAAGGGGCGTAGGAACTGAAGCTTTCTTT.

The chain recombines TRBV6-5 with TRBJ2-7, with D perhaps TRBD2 (5 bases). The ends were cut back, 7 bases at V and 3 bases at J, with 13 bases in the middle. The CDR3 extends over 13 amino acids. Germline V gene data show CDR1 as MNHEY and CDR2 as SVGAGI. In nucleotides, the CDR3 is TGTGCCAGCATGGGAGCGGTAAGCTACGAGCAGTACTTC. Translated: CASMGAVSYEQYF.

This clone was observed a single time. The V gene is TRBV9, the J gene TRBJ2-2, with 12 positions matching TRBD2. This CDR3 spans 19 amino acids. The trim removed 0 bases at V and 5 bases at J, leaving 11 bases unmatched. The germline gives CDR1 SGDLS, CDR2 YYNGEE. The DNA for the CDR3 is TGTGCCAGCAGCGTAGATTCGATTGGACTAGCGGGAAGGACCGGGGAGCTGTTTTTT. Protein product: CASSVDSIGLAGRTGELFF.

This chain joins TRBV4-1 and TRBJ1-2, with a possible D match to TRBD1 (6 bases). Deletions cut 1 base from V and 2 bases from J, with 11 bases between. Germline V CDR1 and CDR2: MGHRA, YSYEKL. The CDR3 contains 15 residues. The CDR3 DNA is TGCGCCAGCAGCCAAGGTGGGGGGGCGAACTATGGCTACACCTTC. Amino acid sequence: CASSQGGGANYGYTF.

The V call is TRBV5-1, the J call TRBJ1-2; tentative D call: TRBD1 (5 bases). The germline V gene has CDR1 SGHRS and CDR2 YFSETQ. The CDR3 sequence is 13 residues long. Trimming removed 5 bases at V and 4 bases at J, with 12 bases between. The CDR3 spells CASSNRPPYGYTF. The CDR3 nucleotides are TGCGCCAGCAGTAACAGGCCACCCTATGGCTACACCTTC.

CDR3 coding DNA: TGTGCCAGCACCGAACCCGCGGGACGGAGGAACACTGAAGCTTTCTTT. It is translated as CASTEPAGRRNTEAFF. The rearrangement joins TRBV28 to TRBJ1-1; the D gene is possibly TRBD1 (5 bases). The germline V and J ends were trimmed by 7 bases and 1 base, with 19 bases remaining between them. Germline V gives CDR1 MDHEN, CDR2 SYDVKM. The CDR3 consists of 16 residues.

This clone has only a few counts. This chain joins TRBV7-7 and TRBJ2-7, with no clear D. The germline V and J ends were trimmed by 1 base and 0 bases, with 10 bases remaining between them. The CDR3 has 15 amino acids. CDR1 and CDR2 (germline): SSHAT, FNYEAQ (reference sequence). CDR3 protein: CASSLVYYPSYEQYF. The CDR3, as DNA: TGTGCCAGCAGCTTAGTTTACTATCCCTCCTACGAGCAGTACTTC.

This chain uses TRBV4-3 with TRBJ2-7, with 8 nucleotides matching TRBD2. The CDR3 loop spans 19 amino acids. Germline assignment: CDR1 LGHNA and CDR2 YSLEER. After removal of 2 bases from V and 2 bases from J, the junction contained 17 bases not matched to a gene. The CDR3 DNA reads TGCGCCAGCAGCCAAAGCCGAAGGCCGCGAAGCGGGAGAGCCTACGAGCAGTACTTC. Its protein is CASSQSRRPRSGRAYEQYF.

V usage is TRBV6-5 and J usage is TRBJ2-7; 9 bases are a match to TRBD1. Germline CDR1 is MNHEY and CDR2 is SVGAGI. The CDR3 totals 13 residues. Trimming at V came to 7 bases and at J to 3 bases, leaving 4 bases not matched to a gene. This chain's CDR3 is CASTHRGLYEQYF. In DNA, the CDR3 is TGTGCCAGCACCCACAGGGGGCTCTACGAGCAGTACTTC.

The chain is built from TRBV19 and TRBJ2-5, with D possibly TRBD2 on 5 matching bases. This CDR3 contains 14 residues. Between the trimmed V and J ends, which lost 5 bases and 1 base, there was a span of 11 bases. CDR1 is LNHDA, CDR2 SQIVND, per germline (reference sequence). As DNA, the CDR3 is TGTGCCAGTAGTCCCCGACTAAGCCAAGAGACCCAGTACTTC. Its protein is CASSPRLSQETQYF.

This chain connects TRBV7-2 to TRBJ2-7; maybe TRBD1 (5 bases). The V end was cut by 2 bases, the J end by 3 bases, with 11 bases between. The CDR3 is made up of 14 amino acids. Germline assignment: CDR1 SGHTA and CDR2 FQGNSA. The CDR3, as DNA: TGTGCCAGCAGCTTACCCTTGACAGACTACGAGCAGTACTTC. Translating gives CASSLPLTDYEQYF.

The chain uses TRBV19 and TRBJ1-2, with TRBD1 as a possible D gene (6 bases). CDR3 size: 12 residues. Germline assignment: CDR1 LNHDA and CDR2 SQIVND (reference sequence). V was clipped by 8 bases and J by 4 bases, with 11 bases between them. The CDR3 here is CASGRTAYGYTF. The CDR3 DNA sequence: TGTGCCAGTGGCCGGACAGCCTATGGCTACACCTTC.

As DNA, the CDR3 is TGTGCCATCAGTGGAGGAACGGGCGGGGGGTACAATGAGCAGTTCTTC. Its protein product is CAISGGTGGGYNEQFF. The V call is TRBV10-3, the J call TRBJ2-1, with 8 positions matching TRBD2. Germline trimming cut 4 bases from V and 4 bases from J; bases unmatched to any gene: 9. CDR1 and CDR2 from the germline V gene are ENHRY and SYGVKD. This CDR3 is 16 amino acids long.

As DNA, the CDR3 is TGTGCCAGCAGCGTAGGTCCAGGGGGCACCGGGGAGCTGTTTTTT. Its protein is CASSVGPGGTGELFF. The V call is TRBV9, the J call TRBJ2-2, with 7 bases that match TRBD1. Germline values: CDR1 SGDLS, CDR2 YYNGEE. V lost 0 bases to trimming and J lost 4 bases; unmatched junction nucleotides: 3. The CDR3 runs to 15 residues.

DNA of the CDR3: TGTGCCAGCAGCTTGGAGCCGAGGGTGAACACTGAAGCTTTCTTT. Translation gives CASSLEPRVNTEAFF. The rearrangement uses TRBV5-6 and TRBJ1-1; D is uncertain. Germline V gene lookup returns CDR1 SGHDT and CDR2 YYEEEE. With 0 bases removed from V and 0 bases from J, the gap between germline ends came to 9 bases. The length of the CDR3 is 15 residues.

The chain joins TRBV2 to TRBJ2-3; 7 nucleotides align to TRBD2. The CDR3 length is 14 residues. Germline CDR1 is SNHLY and CDR2 is FYNNEI. Trimming took 5 bases from V and 6 from J; bases not matched to a gene: 8. This CDR3 is CASSILGGVDTQYF. The CDR3 DNA follows: TGTGCCAGCAGTATCCTGGGGGGGGTGGATACGCAGTATTTT.

V gene TRBV18 combines with J gene TRBJ1-1, with D possibly being TRBD1 (6 bases). The germline V gene encodes CDR1 KGHSH and CDR2 LQKENI. V lost 5 bases, J lost 7 bases, and 8 bases lay in between. The CDR3 sequence is 11 residues long. The CDR3 nucleotides read TGTGCCAGCTCAAACAGGGATGAAGCTTTCTTT. Its protein product is CASSNRDEAFF.

V and J are TRBV19 and TRBJ2-7, with TRBD1 matching over 7 bases. Germline V gene data show CDR1 as LNHDA and CDR2 as SQIVND (reference sequence). V lost 5 bases, J lost 7 bases, and 14 bases stayed unmatched. The CDR3 loop spans 15 amino acids. CDR3 in DNA: TGTGCCAGTAGTCGGCGACGGGACAGATCTAAGGAGCAGTACTTC. Translating gives CASSRRRDRSKEQYF.

This clone is a singleton in its sample. The V call is TRBV3-1 (or the pseudogene TRBV3-2), the J call TRBJ2-7, with 8 bases aligning to TRBD2. V lost 5 bases, J lost 0 bases, and 3 bases stayed unmatched. CDR3 length: 14 residues. Looked up from germline, CDR1 is LGHDT and CDR2 is YNNKEL (reference sequence). The CDR3 loop reads CASSASGSSYEQYF. The CDR3 coding sequence is TGTGCCAGCAGCGCAAGCGGGAGCTCCTACGAGCAGTACTTC.

J is TRBJ1-5 and V is TRBV2; D not certain. There are 13 residues in the CDR3. Germline CDR1 SNHLY, CDR2 FYNNEI. V was clipped by 6 bases and J by 9 bases, with 15 bases between them. The CDR3 DNA reads TGTGCCAGCAGGAATGAGGGAGAAGGGCCCCAGCATTTT. Amino acids: CASRNEGEGPQHF.

The chain couples TRBV7-9 to TRBJ1-2; 8 bases map to TRBD1. The CDR3 spans 15 residues. V lost 3 bases to trimming and J lost 7 bases; unmatched junction nucleotides: 10. Per the germline V gene, CDR1 is SEHNR and CDR2 is FQNEAQ (reference sequence). CDR3 DNA: TGTGCCAGCAGCTTCGCACAGGGGGTAGGCCCTGGCTACACCTTC. Residues: CASSFAQGVGPGYTF.

This clone came up once. The chain combines TRBV14 with TRBJ2-1, with D uncertain. The CDR3 spans 14 residues. Germline V gene data show CDR1 as SGHDN and CDR2 as FVKESK. V lost 5 bases and J 3 bases, leaving 11 bases between the germline ends. The CDR3, as DNA: TGTGCCAGCAGCTTTAAATGGAGCTACAATGAGCAGTTCTTC. Protein product: CASSFKWSYNEQFF.

The chain has TRBV6-5 and TRBJ2-3, with 9 nucleotides matching TRBD2. Trimming took 8 bases from V and 14 from J; bases not matched to a gene: 11. The CDR3 covers 12 residues. Germline V gene data show CDR1 as MNHEY and CDR2 as SVGAGI. CDR3 coding DNA: TGTGCCAGCTATACCGGGACTAGCCGTTTGTATTTT. Protein: CASYTGTSRLYF.